Sequencing of this T cell receptor (beta chain) was carried out in a study of blood T cell repertoires in COVID-19. Study summary: Samples representing acute and convalescent COVID-19 were sourced from the United States, Italy and Spain. Nucleic acid was either cDNA or gDNA, and it came from T cells, B-cell-depleted T cells, or PBMCs.

The CDR3 loop spans 15 amino acids. V was cut by 4 bases and J by 4 bases, with 15 bases left in between. The germline V gene has CDR1 SGHNT and CDR2 YENEEA. In the original processing: Scientists estimated how many nucleated cells there were by amplifying reference gene primers. Repertoires were generated with immunoSEQ multiplex PCR, while TCRdb's copy carries only in-frame clones and drops some. V, J and clone size reflect that table, while D and trimming were determined from the DNA. The sample carries tens of thousands of clones, about 80% recorded once. The sequence was obtained from a human donor in a cohort sampled during active COVID-19. The gene calls are TRBV11-3 and TRBJ2-3; D remains unclear. Sequenced input: peripheral blood. The CDR3 nucleotides are TGTGCCAGCAGCTCGCCTAATCCAGGCGCAGATACGCAGTATTTT. This translates into CASSSPNPGADTQYF.